The 9 T cell receptor beta chains presented below share a single source sample, sequenced in a study of blood T cell repertoires in COVID-19. Only in-frame clones appear in the TCRdb table, and some are missing; sequencing was by immunoSEQ multiplex PCR. The table lists around 200,000 clones, approximately 80% of them singletons. The specimen sequenced was PBMCs or T cells enriched from blood (not recorded which). All receptors come from a woman in her 40s with acute COVID-19.

The CDR3 loop is CASSLQGLAGELFF. For the CDR3, the DNA is TGTGCCAGCAGCCTCCAGGGGCTGGCCGGGGAGCTGTTTTTT. V gene TRBV7-3 combines with J gene TRBJ2-2; weak D call: TRBD1 (6 bases). V gave up 5 bases and J gave up 6 bases, with 13 bases separating them. Germline assignment: CDR1 SGHTA and CDR2 FQGTGA. The CDR3 is 14 amino acids. The full variable domain, completed using reference TRBV7-3 and TRBJ2-2, is GAGVSQTPSNKVTEKGKYVELRCDPISGHTALYWYRQSLGQGPEFLIYFQGTGAADDSGLPNDRFFAVRPEGSVSTLKIQRTERGDSAVYLCASSLQGLAGELFFGEGSRLTVL.

DNA for the CDR3: TGTGCCAGCAGTTTCATACCCGCCCGGGGAAATAGCAATCAGCCCCAGCATTTT. Translated, it gives CASSFIPARGNSNQPQHF. V is TRBV27 and J is TRBJ1-5, with D unclear. V lost 3 bases, J lost 0 bases, and 18 bases lay in between. Germline V gene sequence: CDR1 MNHEY, CDR2 SMNVEV (reference sequence). This CDR3 contains 18 residues.

The chain joins TRBV19 to TRBJ1-5, with 9 positions matching TRBD1. V shed 4 bases and J 7 bases; nucleotides not matched to a gene: 8. The germline gives CDR1 LNHDA, CDR2 SQIVND (reference sequence). The CDR3 contains 15 residues. CDR3 sequence reads: CASSTQTGGGQPQHF. The CDR3, as DNA: TGTGCCAGTAGTACGCAGACAGGGGGAGGACAGCCCCAGCATTTT.

The chain is built from TRBV5-4 and TRBJ2-2; a weak D match, TRBD2 (5 bases). V lost 4 bases, J lost 2 bases, and 6 bases lay in between. Germline V lookup: CDR1 SGHNT, CDR2 YYREEE (reference sequence). The CDR3 extends over 13 amino acids. The CDR3 DNA reads TGTGCCAGCAGCCGGGGAAACACCGGGGAGCTGTTTTTT. Translation: CASSRGNTGELFF.

The chain recombines TRBV9 with TRBJ1-6; possibly TRBD1 for D (5 bases). The CDR3 is 14 amino acids. The V end lost 0 bases, the J end lost 10 bases, and 11 bases lay between the germline ends. CDR1 is SGDLS and CDR2 is YYNGEE in the germline V gene. CDR3 DNA: TGTGCCAGCAGCGTAGGGGGCGGAGAGTCACCCCTCCACTTT. This translates into CASSVGGGESPLHF.

This clone is labeled as medium-sized. This chain uses TRBV2 with TRBJ2-7, with TRBD1 matching over 10 bases. This CDR3 comprises 13 residues. Trimming cost V 8 bases and J 3 bases; bases outside gene matches: 4. Germline V gives CDR1 SNHLY, CDR2 FYNNEI. DNA of the CDR3: TGTGCCAGCCAGGACAGGGGGTACTACGAGCAGTACTTC. It encodes CASQDRGYYEQYF.

V and J are TRBV5-1 and TRBJ1-2, with 12 bases aligning to TRBD1. Trimming removed 6 bases from V and 7 bases from J; junction bases left unmatched: 16. The V gene's germline CDR1 is SGHRS and CDR2 YFSETQ. The CDR3 has 17 residues. This chain's CDR3 is CASTLLGTGTGGVGYTF. Here the CDR3 DNA reads TGCGCCAGCACTCTCTTGGGGACCGGGACAGGGGGCGTTGGCTACACCTTC.

This clone was seen once. The chain recombines TRBV29-1 with TRBJ2-1; the D is unclear. CDR1 and CDR2 (germline): SQVTM, ANQGSEA. Trimming left V 2 bases short and J 7 bases short, with 15 bases between. This CDR3 has 14 residues. CDR3 nucleotides: TGCAGCGTTGAACAAGGAGTCTCAATAAATGAGCAGTTCTTC. It is translated as CSVEQGVSINEQFF.

The V call is TRBV7-3, the J call TRBJ2-2, with D perhaps matching TRBD1 (6 bases). This CDR3 spans 16 amino acids. Per germline, CDR1 SGHTA and CDR2 FQGTGA. V was trimmed by 1 base and J by 0 bases, leaving 9 bases between them. The CDR3 DNA is TGTGCCAGCAGCTTAATAGGGACAACGAACACCGGGGAGCTGTTTTTT. This gives the protein CASSLIGTTNTGELFF.